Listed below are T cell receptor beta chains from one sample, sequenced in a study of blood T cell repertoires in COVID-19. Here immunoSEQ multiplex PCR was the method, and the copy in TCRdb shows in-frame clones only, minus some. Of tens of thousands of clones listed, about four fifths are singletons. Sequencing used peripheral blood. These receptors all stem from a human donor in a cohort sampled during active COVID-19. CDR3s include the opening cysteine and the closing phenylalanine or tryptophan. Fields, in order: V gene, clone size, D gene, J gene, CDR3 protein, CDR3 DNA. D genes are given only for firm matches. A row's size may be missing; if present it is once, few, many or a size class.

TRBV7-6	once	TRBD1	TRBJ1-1	CASSPLQDRDRVPVNTEAFF	TGTGCCAGCAGCCCTTTACAGGATCGGGACAGGGTACCCGTGAACACTGAAGCTTTCTTT
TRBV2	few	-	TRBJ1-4	CASQSATNEKLFF	TGTGCCAGCCAGTCTGCAACTAATGAAAAACTGTTTTTT
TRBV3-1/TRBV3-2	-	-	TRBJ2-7	CASSSYSYEQYF	TGTGCCAGCAGTTCTTACTCCTACGAGCAGTACTTC
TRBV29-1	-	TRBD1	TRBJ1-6	CSAGTGVNSPLHF	TGCAGCGCCGGGACAGGAGTAAATTCACCCCTCCACTTT
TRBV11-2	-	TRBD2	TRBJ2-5	CASSWGLAEQETQYF	TGTGCCAGCAGCTGGGGACTAGCGGAACAAGAGACCCAGTACTTC
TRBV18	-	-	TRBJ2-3	CASSPGGDTQYF	TGTGCCAGCTCACCAGGAGGAGATACGCAGTATTTT
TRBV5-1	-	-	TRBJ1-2	CASSGAYGYTF	TGCGCCAGCAGCGGAGCCTATGGCTACACCTTC
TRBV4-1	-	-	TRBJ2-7	CASSQFGQGSSYEQYF	TGCGCCAGCAGCCAATTTGGCCAGGGCAGCTCCTACGAGCAGTACTTC
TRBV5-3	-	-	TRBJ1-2	CARSLTMDREPYGYTF	TGTGCCAGAAGCTTGACAATGGACCGGGAGCCCTATGGCTACACCTTC
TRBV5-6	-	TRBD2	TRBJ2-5	CASSSPGLAGEETQYF	TGTGCCAGCAGCTCACCGGGACTAGCGGGGGAAGAGACCCAGTACTTC
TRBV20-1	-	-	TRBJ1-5	CSASLGHLGNQPQHF	TGCAGTGCTAGTTTGGGACATCTCGGCAATCAGCCCCAGCATTTT
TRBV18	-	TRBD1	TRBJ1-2	CASSRQGREGYTF	TGTGCCAGCTCACGACAGGGTAGAGAAGGCTACACCTTC
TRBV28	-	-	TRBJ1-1	CAITPTRMNTEAFF	TGTGCCATCACACCAACACGTATGAACACTGAAGCTTTCTTT
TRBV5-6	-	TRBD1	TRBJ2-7	CASRKQGAPYEQYF	TGTGCCAGCAGGAAACAGGGGGCCCCCTACGAGCAGTACTTC
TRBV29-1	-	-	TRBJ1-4	CSVGQDDEKLFF	TGCAGCGTTGGGCAGGATGATGAAAAACTGTTTTTT
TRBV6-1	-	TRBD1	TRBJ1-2	CASSEYPNRGEYGYTF	TGTGCCAGCAGTGAATATCCGAACAGGGGGGAATATGGCTACACCTTC
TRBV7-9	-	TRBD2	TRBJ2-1	CASSLGGGTSGYNEQFF	TGTGCCAGCAGCTTAGGAGGTGGGACTAGCGGTTACAATGAGCAGTTCTTC
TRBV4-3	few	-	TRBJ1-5	CASSRDFGTDSRDQPQHF	TGCGCCAGCAGCCGAGACTTTGGAACGGATTCACGGGATCAGCCCCAGCATTTT
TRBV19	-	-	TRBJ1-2	CASRVGGGHYGYTF	TGTGCCAGTAGAGTCGGCGGGGGCCACTATGGCTACACCTTC
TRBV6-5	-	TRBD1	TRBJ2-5	CASSRDRGQETQYF	TGTGCCAGCAGCCGGGACAGGGGCCAAGAGACCCAGTACTTC
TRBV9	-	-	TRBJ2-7	CASSVQGNSYEQYF	TGTGCCAGCAGCGTTCAGGGGAACTCCTACGAGCAGTACTTC
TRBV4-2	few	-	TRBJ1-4	CASSQEAGGEKLFF	TGTGCCAGCAGCCAAGAAGCTGGGGGGGAAAAACTGTTTTTT
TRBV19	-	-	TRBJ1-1	CASSIRVITEAFF	TGTGCCAGTAGTATCCGGGTTATAACTGAAGCTTTCTTT
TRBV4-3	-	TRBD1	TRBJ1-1	CASSHSPGQGTEAFF	TGCGCCAGCAGCCACTCCCCGGGACAGGGGACTGAAGCTTTCTTT
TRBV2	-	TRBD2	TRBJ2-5	CASRGLAGNQETQYF	TGTGCCAGCAGGGGACTAGCGGGGAACCAAGAGACCCAGTACTTC
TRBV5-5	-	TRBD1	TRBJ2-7	CASSSRGRSYEQYF	TGTGCCAGCAGCTCCAGGGGGCGTAGCTACGAGCAGTACTTC
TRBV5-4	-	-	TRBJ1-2	CASSGPYSRTKISNYGYTF	TGTGCCAGCAGCGGTCCTTACTCCCGGACTAAGATTTCTAACTATGGCTACACCTTC
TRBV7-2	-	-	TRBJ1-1	CASRPNRVTEAFF	TGTGCCAGCAGACCGAACCGGGTCACTGAAGCTTTCTTT
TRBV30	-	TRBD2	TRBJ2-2	CAWSVPGGLTGELFF	TGTGCCTGGAGTGTACCGGGGGGGCTCACCGGGGAGCTGTTTTTT
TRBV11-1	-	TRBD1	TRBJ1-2	CASSHTATGVDYGYTF	TGTGCCAGCAGCCATACCGCGACAGGGGTGGACTATGGCTACACCTTC
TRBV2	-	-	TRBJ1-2	CASSEAEGDYGYTF	TGTGCCAGCAGTGAAGCCGAAGGGGACTATGGCTACACCTTC
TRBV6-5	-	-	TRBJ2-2	CASSYSGGSTGELFF	TGTGCCAGCAGTTATTCAGGGGGGAGCACCGGGGAGCTGTTTTTT
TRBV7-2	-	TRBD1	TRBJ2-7	CASSTRTGGSYEQYF	TGTGCCAGCAGCACCCGGACAGGGGGATCCTACGAGCAGTACTTC
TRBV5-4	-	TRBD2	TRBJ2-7	CASSSHSGGLAYEQYF	TGTGCCAGCAGCTCCCATAGCGGGGGCCTAGCCTACGAGCAGTACTTC
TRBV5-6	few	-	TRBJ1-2	CASSLGGRDGYTF	TGTGCCAGCAGCCTCGGGGGGAGGGATGGCTACACCTTC
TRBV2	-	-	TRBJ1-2	CASSSNRVSYTF	TGTGCCAGCAGCTCGAACAGGGTCAGCTACACCTTC
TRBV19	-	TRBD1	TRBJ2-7	CASKGDSLYEQYF	TGTGCCAGTAAGGGGGACAGTCTCTACGAGCAGTACTTC
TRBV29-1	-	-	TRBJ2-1	CSVSWWGMSYNEQFF	TGCAGCGTCTCCTGGTGGGGCATGTCCTACAATGAGCAGTTCTTC
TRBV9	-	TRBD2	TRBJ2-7	CASSPSGSGGFYEQYF	TGTGCCAGCAGCCCTTCGGGTAGCGGGGGGTTTTACGAGCAGTACTTC
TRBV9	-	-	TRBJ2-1	CASSALEEQFF	TGTGCCAGCAGCGCCCTTGAGGAGCAGTTCTTC
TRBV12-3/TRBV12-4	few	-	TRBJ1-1	CASSTRQTTEAFF	TGTGCCAGCAGTACGCGACAGACCACTGAAGCTTTCTTT
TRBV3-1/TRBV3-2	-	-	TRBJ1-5	CASSSDQARPQHF	TGTGCCAGCAGCTCTGATCAGGCTCGGCCCCAGCATTTT
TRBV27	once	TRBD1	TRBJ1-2	CASSLRTPGQTWSYGYTF	TGTGCCAGCAGTTTACGAACCCCGGGACAGACCTGGAGTTATGGCTACACCTTC
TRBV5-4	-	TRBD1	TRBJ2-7	CASRDPTGGYEQYF	TGTGCCAGCAGGGACCCGACAGGGGGTTACGAGCAGTACTTC
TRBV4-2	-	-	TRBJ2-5	CASSQGDQGSQETQYF	TGTGCCAGCAGCCAGGGGGATCAGGGGTCCCAAGAGACCCAGTACTTC
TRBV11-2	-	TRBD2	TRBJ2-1	CASSQRASGENEQFF	TGTGCCAGCAGCCAAAGGGCTAGCGGGGAAAATGAGCAGTTCTTC
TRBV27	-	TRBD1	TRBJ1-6	CASSFSGTGVSPLHF	TGTGCCAGCAGTTTTTCCGGGACAGGGGTATCACCCCTCCACTTT
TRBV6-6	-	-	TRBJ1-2	CASSYSAWRGNYGYTF	TGTGCCAGCAGTTACTCTGCCTGGAGAGGGAACTATGGCTACACCTTC
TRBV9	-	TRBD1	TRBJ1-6	CASSPPGTGDNSPLHF	TGTGCCAGCAGCCCCCCCGGGACAGGGGATAATTCACCCCTCCACTTT
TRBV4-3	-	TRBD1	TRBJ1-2	CASSQDQGAKGYTF	TGCGCCAGCAGCCAAGATCAGGGGGCTAAAGGCTACACCTTC
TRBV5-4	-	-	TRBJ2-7	CASSLNQAYEQYF	TGTGCCAGCAGCTTAAATCAGGCGTACGAGCAGTACTTC
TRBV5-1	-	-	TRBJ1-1	CASSLEEREKAFF	TGCGCCAGCAGCTTGGAAGAGCGGGAAAAAGCTTTCTTT